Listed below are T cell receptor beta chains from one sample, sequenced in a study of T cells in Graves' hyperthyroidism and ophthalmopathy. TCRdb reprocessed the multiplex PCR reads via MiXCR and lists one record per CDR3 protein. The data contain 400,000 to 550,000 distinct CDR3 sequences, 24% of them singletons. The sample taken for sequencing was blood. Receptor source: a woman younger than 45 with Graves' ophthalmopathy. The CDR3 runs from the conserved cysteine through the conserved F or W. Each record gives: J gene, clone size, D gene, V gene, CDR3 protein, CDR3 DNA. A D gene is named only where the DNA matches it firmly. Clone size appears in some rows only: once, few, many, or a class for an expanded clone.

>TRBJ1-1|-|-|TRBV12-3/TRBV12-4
CASSGLEDTDAFF
TGTGCCAGCAGTGGACTGGAGGACACTGATGCTTTCTTT
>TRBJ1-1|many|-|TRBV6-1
CASTSPGNTEAFF
TGTGCCAGCACCTCTCCAGGGAACACTGAAGCTTTCTTT
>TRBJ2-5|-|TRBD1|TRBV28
CASSPFRDRFRETQYF
TGTGCCAGCAGTCCGTTCCGGGACAGGTTTCGAGAGACCCAGTACTTC
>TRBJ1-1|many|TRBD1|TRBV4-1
CANTPGQGVTEAFF
TGCGCCAACACACCGGGACAGGGGGTCACTGAAGCTTTCTTT
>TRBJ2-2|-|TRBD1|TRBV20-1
CSARKLDRGEGGELFF
TGCAGTGCAAGAAAGTTGGACAGGGGGGAAGGCGGGGAGCTGTTTTTT
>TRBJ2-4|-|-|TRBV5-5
CASILAPLAKNIQYF
TGTGCCAGCATCCTTGCCCCGCTAGCCAAAAACATTCAGTACTTC
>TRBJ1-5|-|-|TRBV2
CASSEGSISNQPQHF
TGTGCCAGCAGTGAAGGGAGCATTAGCAATCAGCCCCAGCATTTT
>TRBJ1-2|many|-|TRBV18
CASSLMQGSDYGYTF
TGTGCCAGCTCACTGATGCAGGGGTCTGACTATGGCTACACCTTC
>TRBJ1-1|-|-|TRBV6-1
CASSPSSSGLVF
TGTGCCAGCAGCCCATCCTCTTCGGGGTTGGTCTTT
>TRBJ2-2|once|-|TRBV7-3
CASSYNPGELFF
TGTGCCAGCAGCTACAATCCCGGGGAGCTGTTTTTT
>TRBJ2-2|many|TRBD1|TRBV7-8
CASSFGGQGGELFF
TGTGCCAGCAGCTTCGGGGGACAGGGCGGGGAGCTGTTTTTT
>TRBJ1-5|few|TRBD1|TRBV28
CASSFRVGRTGGSSNQPQHF
TGTGCCAGCAGTTTCAGGGTCGGCAGGACAGGGGGCTCAAGCAATCAGCCCCAGCATTTT
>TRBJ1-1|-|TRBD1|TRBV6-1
CASSEIGGNTEACF
TGTGCCAGCAGTGAAATAGGGGGCAACACTGAAGCTTGCTTT
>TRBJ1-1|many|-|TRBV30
CAWRELQGYLNTEAFF
TGTGCCTGGAGGGAACTACAGGGATACCTCAACACTGAAGCTTTCTTT
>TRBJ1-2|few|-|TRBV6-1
CASSEGQLGGYTF
TGTGCCAGCAGTGAAGGGCAGTTAGGTGGCTACACCTTC
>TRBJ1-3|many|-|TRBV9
CASSTAGGIFGNTIYF
TGTGCCAGCTCTACTGCGGGAGGGATTTTTGGAAACACCATATATTTT
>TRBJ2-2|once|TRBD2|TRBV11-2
CASSLDGGYTGELFF
TGTGCCAGCAGCTTAGACGGGGGGTACACCGGGGAGCTGTTTTTT
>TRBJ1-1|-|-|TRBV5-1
CASSLFGPSSNTEAFF
TGCGCCAGCAGCTTGTTTGGGCCATCCTCGAACACTGAAGCTTTCTTT
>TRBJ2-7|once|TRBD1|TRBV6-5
CASSYLAGTAYEQYF
TGTGCCAGCAGTTACTTAGCCGGGACAGCCTACGAGCAGTACTTC
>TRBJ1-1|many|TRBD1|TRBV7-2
CASSSGQAMNTEAFF
TGTGCCAGCAGCTCGGGACAGGCTATGAACACTGAAGCTTTCTTT
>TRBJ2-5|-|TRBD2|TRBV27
CASTESGGDGTQYF
TGTGCCAGCACCGAAAGCGGGGGAGACGGGACCCAGTACTTC
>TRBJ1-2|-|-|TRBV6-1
CASSAQSDGYTF
TGTGCCAGCAGTGCACAGAGTGATGGCTACACCTTC
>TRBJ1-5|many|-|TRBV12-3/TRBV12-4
CASSLQEHQPQHF
TGTGCCAGCAGTTTACAGGAACATCAGCCCCAGCATTTT
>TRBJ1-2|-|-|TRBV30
CAWIPLDKQYYGYTF
TGTGCCTGGATTCCACTAGACAAACAATACTATGGCTACACCTTC
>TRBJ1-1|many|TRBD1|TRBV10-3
CAIRIQGAPDTEAFF
TGTGCCATCAGGATACAGGGGGCGCCTGACACTGAAGCTTTCTTT
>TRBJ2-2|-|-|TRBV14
CASSHLSRESTGELFF
TGTGCCAGCAGCCACCTGTCGAGGGAGTCAACCGGGGAGCTGTTTTTT
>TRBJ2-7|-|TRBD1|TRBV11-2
CASSLRADRGVGYEQYF
TGTGCCAGCAGCTTAAGGGCAGACAGGGGAGTTGGGTACGAGCAGTACTTC
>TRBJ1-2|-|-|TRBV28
CASSFDRMEFYGYTF
TGTGCCAGCAGTTTTGACAGGATGGAGTTCTATGGCTACACCTTC
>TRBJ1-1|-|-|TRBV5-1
CASSLVEVGAEAFF
TGCGCCAGCAGCTTGGTTGAAGTGGGGGCTGAAGCTTTCTTT
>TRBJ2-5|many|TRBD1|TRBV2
CASSNIRDSQETQYF
TGTGCCAGCAGCAACATCCGGGACAGTCAAGAGACCCAGTACTTC
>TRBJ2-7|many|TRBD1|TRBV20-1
CSARDWFDRATYEQYF
TGCAGTGCTAGAGATTGGTTCGACAGGGCGACCTACGAGCAGTACTTC
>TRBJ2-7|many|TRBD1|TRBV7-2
CASSLTGGGYEQYF
TGTGCCAGCAGCTTGACAGGGGGTGGCTACGAGCAGTACTTC
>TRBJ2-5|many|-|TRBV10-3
CAINKGGPQETQYF
TGTGCCATCAATAAGGGGGGCCCCCAAGAGACCCAGTACTTC
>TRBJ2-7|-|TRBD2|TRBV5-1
CASSLSSGDAYEQYF
TGCGCCAGCAGCTTGAGTAGCGGGGATGCCTACGAGCAGTACTTC
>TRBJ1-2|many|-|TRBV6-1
CASSERTAHHYGYTF
TGTGCCAGCAGTGAACGGACCGCCCACCACTATGGCTACACCTTC
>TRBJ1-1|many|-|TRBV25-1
CASSENLPVPGTEAFF
TGTGCCAGCAGTGAAAATTTGCCGGTTCCTGGCACTGAAGCTTTCTTT
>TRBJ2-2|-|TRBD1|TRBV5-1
CASSSSPTGSINTGELFF
TGCGCCAGCAGCTCCTCCCCGACAGGGTCGATTAACACCGGGGAGCTGTTTTTT
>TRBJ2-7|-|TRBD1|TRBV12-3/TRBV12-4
CASSLGDRFLSGHEQYF
TGTGCCAGCAGTTTAGGGGACAGGTTTTTATCGGGACACGAGCAGTACTTC
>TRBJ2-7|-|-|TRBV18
CASSPPTGPYEQYF
TGTGCCAGCTCACCACCGACAGGACCTTACGAGCAGTACTTC
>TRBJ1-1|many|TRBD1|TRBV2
CASSAPGTGNTEAFF
TGTGCCAGCAGTGCCCCGGGGACAGGGAACACTGAAGCTTTCTTT
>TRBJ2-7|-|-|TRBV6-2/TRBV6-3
CASSFGQSLSAYEQYF
TGTGCCAGCAGCTTCGGACAGTCCCTCTCTGCTTACGAGCAGTACTTC
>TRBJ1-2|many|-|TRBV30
CAWKLPNTYGYTF
TGTGCCTGGAAGCTGCCAAACACCTATGGCTACACCTTC
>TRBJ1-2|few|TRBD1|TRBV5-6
CASSSGQASGGYTF
TGTGCCAGCAGCTCGGGACAGGCCAGCGGTGGCTACACCTTC
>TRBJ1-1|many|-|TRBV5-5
CASSLGYGETEAFF
TGTGCCAGCAGCTTAGGGTACGGTGAAACTGAAGCTTTCTTT
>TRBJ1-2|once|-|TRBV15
CATSRDTGAGRGYTF
TGTGCCACCAGCAGAGATACGGGGGCCGGGAGAGGCTACACCTTC
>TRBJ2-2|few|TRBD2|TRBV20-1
CSASHSGGADGELFF
TGCAGTGCTAGCCACAGCGGGGGGGCCGACGGGGAGCTGTTTTTT
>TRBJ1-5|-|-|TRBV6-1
CASTHKNSNQPQHF
TGTGCCAGCACACACAAGAATAGCAATCAGCCCCAGCATTTT